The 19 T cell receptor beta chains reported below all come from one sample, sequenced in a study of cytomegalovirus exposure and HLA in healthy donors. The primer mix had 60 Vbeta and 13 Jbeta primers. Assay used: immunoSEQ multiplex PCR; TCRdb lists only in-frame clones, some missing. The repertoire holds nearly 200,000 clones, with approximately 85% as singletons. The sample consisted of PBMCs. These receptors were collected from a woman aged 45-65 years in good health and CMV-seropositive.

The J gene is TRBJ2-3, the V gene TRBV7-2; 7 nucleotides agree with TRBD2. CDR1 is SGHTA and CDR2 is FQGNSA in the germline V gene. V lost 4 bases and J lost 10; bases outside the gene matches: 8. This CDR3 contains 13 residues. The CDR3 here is CASSSTSTEAQYF. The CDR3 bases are TGTGCCAGCAGCTCGACTAGCACGGAAGCGCAGTATTTT.

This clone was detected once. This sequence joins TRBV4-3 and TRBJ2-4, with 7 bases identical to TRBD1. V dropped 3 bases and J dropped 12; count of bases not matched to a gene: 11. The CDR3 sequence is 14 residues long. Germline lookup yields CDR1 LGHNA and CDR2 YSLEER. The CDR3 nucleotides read TGCGCCAGCAGCCAGGGCCTGGGTGGGGACAGTCAGTACTTC. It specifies CASSQGLGGDSQYF.

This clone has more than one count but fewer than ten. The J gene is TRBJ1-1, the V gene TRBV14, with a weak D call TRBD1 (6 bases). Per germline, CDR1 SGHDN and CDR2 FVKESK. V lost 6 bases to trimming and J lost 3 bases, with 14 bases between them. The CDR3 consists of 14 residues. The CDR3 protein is CASSSQGGYTEAFF. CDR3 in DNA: TGTGCCAGCAGTTCACAGGGAGGGTACACTGAAGCTTTCTTT. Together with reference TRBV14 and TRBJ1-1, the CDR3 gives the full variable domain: EAGVTQFPSHSVIEKGQTVTLRCDPISGHDNLYWYRRVMGKEIKFLLHFVKESKQDESGMPNNRFLAERTGGTYSTLKVQPAELEDSGVYFCASSSQGGYTEAFFGQGTRLTVV.

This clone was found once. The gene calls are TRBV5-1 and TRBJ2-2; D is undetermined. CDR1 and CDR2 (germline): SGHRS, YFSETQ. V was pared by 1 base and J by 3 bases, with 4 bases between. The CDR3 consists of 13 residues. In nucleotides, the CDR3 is TGCGCCAGCAGCTTGCTAGACACCGGGGAGCTGTTTTTT. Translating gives CASSLLDTGELFF.

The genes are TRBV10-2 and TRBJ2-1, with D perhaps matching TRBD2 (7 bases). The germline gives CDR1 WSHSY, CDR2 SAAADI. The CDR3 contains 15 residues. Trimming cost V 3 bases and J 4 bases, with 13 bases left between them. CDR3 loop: CASSERGAEYNEQFF. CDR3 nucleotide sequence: TGCGCCAGCAGTGAACGGGGGGCCGAATACAATGAGCAGTTCTTC.

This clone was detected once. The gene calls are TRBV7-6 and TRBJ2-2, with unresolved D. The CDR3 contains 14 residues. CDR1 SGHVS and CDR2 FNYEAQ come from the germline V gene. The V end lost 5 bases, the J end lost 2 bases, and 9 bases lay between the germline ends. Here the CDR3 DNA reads TGTGCCAGCAGCGTCCAGGAAAACACCGGGGAGCTGTTTTTT. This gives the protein CASSVQENTGELFF. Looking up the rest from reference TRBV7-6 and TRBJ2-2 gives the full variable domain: GAGVSQSPRYKVTKRGQDVALRCDPISGHVSLYWYRQALGQGPEFLTYFNYEAQQDKSGLPNDRFSAERPEGSISTLTIQRTEQRDSAMYRCASSVQENTGELFFGEGSRLTVL.

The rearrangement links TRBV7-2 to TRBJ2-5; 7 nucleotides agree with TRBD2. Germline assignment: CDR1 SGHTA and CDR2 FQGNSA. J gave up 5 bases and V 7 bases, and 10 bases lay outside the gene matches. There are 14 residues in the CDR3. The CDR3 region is CASTYPGGGETQYF. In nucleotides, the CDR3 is TGTGCCAGCACCTACCCGGGGGGAGGGGAGACCCAGTACTTC.

The chain's CDR3 is CASTPDRGDYGYTF. The DNA for the CDR3 is TGTGCCAGTACACCGGACAGGGGGGACTATGGCTACACCTTC. The chain joins TRBV19 to TRBJ1-2; 10 positions agree with TRBD1. CDR3 length: 14 amino acids. CDR1 is LNHDA and CDR2 is SQIVND in the germline V gene (reference sequence). After removal of 7 bases from V and 3 bases from J, the junction contained 5 bases not matched to a gene.

The CDR3 coding sequence is TGTGCCAGCTTTTTTCAGGGAAACTATGGCTACACCTTC. Its protein is CASFFQGNYGYTF. J is TRBJ1-2 and V is TRBV2; D perhaps matches TRBD1 (5 bases). The V gene's germline CDR1 is SNHLY and CDR2 FYNNEI. V lost 8 bases, J lost 2 bases, and 12 bases lay in between. The CDR3 length is 13 residues.

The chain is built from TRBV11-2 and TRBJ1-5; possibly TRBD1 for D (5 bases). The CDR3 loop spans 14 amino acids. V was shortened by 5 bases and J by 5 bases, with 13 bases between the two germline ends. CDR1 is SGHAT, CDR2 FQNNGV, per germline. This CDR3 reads CASSRALGDQPQHF. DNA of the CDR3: TGTGCCAGCAGCCGGGCTCTAGGGGATCAGCCCCAGCATTTT.

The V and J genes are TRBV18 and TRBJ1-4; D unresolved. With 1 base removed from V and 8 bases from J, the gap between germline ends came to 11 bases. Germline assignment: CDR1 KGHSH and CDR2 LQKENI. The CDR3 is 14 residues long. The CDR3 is CASSPLQSSEKLFF. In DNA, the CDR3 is TGTGCCAGCTCACCACTGCAGTCTTCGGAAAAACTGTTTTTT.

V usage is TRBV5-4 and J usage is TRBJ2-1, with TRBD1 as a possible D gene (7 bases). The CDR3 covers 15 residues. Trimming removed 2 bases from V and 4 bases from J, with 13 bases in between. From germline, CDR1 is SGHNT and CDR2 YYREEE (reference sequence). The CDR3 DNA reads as TGTGCCAGCAGCTTTGGAGGGGGCATGTACAATGAGCAGTTCTTC. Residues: CASSFGGGMYNEQFF. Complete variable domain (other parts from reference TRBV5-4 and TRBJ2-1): ETGVTQSPTHLIKTRGQQVTLRCSSQSGHNTVSWYQQALGQGPQFIFQYYREEENGRGNFPPRFSGLQFPNYSSELNVNALELDDSALYLCASSFGGGMYNEQFFGPGTRLTVL.

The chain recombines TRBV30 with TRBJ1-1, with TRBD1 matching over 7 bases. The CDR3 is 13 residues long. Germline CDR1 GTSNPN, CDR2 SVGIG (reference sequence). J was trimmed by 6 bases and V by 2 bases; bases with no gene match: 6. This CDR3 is CAWSPGGESEAFF. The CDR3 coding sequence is TGTGCCTGGAGTCCAGGGGGAGAATCTGAAGCTTTCTTT.

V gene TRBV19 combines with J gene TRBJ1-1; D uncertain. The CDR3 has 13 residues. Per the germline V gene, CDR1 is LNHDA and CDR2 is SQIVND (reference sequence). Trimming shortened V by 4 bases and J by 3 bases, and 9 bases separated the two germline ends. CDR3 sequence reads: CASSKNRDTEAFF. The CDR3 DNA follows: TGTGCCAGTAGTAAGAACCGGGACACTGAAGCTTTCTTT.

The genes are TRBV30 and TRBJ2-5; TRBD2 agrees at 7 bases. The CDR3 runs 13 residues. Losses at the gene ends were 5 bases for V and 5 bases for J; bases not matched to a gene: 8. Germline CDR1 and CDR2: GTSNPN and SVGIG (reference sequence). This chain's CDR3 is CAWGGLGPETQYF. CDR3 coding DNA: TGTGCCTGGGGCGGACTAGGCCCGGAGACCCAGTACTTC.

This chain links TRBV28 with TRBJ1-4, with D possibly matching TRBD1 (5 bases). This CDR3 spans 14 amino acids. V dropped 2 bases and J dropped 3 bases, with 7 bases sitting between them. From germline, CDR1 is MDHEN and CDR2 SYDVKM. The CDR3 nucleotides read TGTGCCAGCAGTTTAAAGGGGTCTAATGAAAAACTGTTTTTT. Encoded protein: CASSLKGSNEKLFF.

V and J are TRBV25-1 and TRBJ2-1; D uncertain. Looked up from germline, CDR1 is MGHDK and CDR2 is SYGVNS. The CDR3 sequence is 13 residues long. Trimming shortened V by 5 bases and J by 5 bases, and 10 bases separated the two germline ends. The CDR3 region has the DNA TGTGCCAGCAGTTATAACAGAGACAATGAGCAGTTCTTC. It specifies CASSYNRDNEQFF.

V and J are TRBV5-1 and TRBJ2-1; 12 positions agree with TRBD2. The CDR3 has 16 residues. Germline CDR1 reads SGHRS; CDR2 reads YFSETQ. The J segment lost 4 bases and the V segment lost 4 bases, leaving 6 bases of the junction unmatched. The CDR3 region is CASSTAGLAGYNEQFF. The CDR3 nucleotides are TGCGCCAGCAGCACCGCCGGACTAGCGGGGTACAATGAGCAGTTCTTC.

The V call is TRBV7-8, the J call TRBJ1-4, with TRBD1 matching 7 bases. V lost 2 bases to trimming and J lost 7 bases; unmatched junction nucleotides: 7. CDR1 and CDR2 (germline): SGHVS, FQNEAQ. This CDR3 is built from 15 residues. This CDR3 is CASSLSDRVREKLFF. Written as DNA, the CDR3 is TGTGCCAGCAGCTTATCCGACAGGGTGCGTGAAAAACTGTTTTTT.